This T cell receptor beta chain emerged from a study of cytomegalovirus exposure and HLA in healthy donors. The V gene lost 7 bases and the J gene lost 8 bases, with 15 bases spanning the gap. The germline V gene encodes CDR1 SGHTA and CDR2 FQGNSA. The CDR3 sequence is 13 residues long. As regards this clone: Its antigen is not known.

Findings of the study overall: It was reportedly the case that the classifier diagnosed cytomegalovirus status with high specificity and sensitivity.

Method: immunoSEQ multiplex PCR; TCRdb's copy keeps in-frame clones and lacks some. The profile shows about 130,000 clones, about 96% of them singletons. The donors were in the roughly 120-subject validation cohort, distinct from the roughly 700-subject first cohort. The receptor was derived from a man younger than 35 in good health and CMV-seronegative. The sequenced sample was PBMCs. The J gene is TRBJ1-5, the V gene TRBV7-2; D is possibly TRBD1 (6 bases). CDR3 residues: CASTQGGGKPQHF. CDR3 coding DNA: TGTGCCAGCACCCAGGGAGGGGGGAAGCCCCAGCATTTT.